Listed below are T cell receptor beta chains from one sample, sequenced in a study of CXCR3-negative and CXCR3-positive naive CD8 T cells. Following a re-call of the 5' RACE reads, TCRdb has one entry per CDR3 protein and lacks DNA. In total, the table holds tens of thousands of distinct CDR3 sequences. The sequenced sample consisted of naive CXCR3+ CD8+ T cells from blood. These receptors were taken from a human donor in good health. Some clones in this sample may be carry-over from other donors' samples. Both conserved end residues are part of each CDR3.

J gene | V gene | CDR3 protein
TRBJ1-1 | TRBV12-5 | CASGLTDTEAFF
TRBJ2-7 | TRBV12-3/TRBV12-4 | CASQARDRDVEQYF
TRBJ2-5 | TRBV28 | CASTNTGSETQYF
TRBJ2-7 | TRBV29-1 | CSVATGGGYEQYF
TRBJ2-2 | TRBV5-1 | CASAFYPASNTGELFF
TRBJ2-7 | TRBV7-9 | CASSLAETYEQYF
TRBJ2-7 | TRBV28 | CASFWRDGYEQYF
TRBJ2-3 | TRBV29-1 | CSVAGVTDTQYF
TRBJ2-1 | TRBV6-4 | CASSDSMEMKEQFF
TRBJ2-7 | TRBV4-2 | CASSPPRDTYEQYF
TRBJ2-7 | TRBV29-1 | CSVVVDPYEQYF
TRBJ2-1 | TRBV29-1 | CSVEDWTAASYNEQFF
TRBJ2-1 | TRBV29-1 | CSVETSGGPYNEQFF
TRBJ2-3 | TRBV6-6 | CASSYSMGGADTQYF
TRBJ2-1 | TRBV28 | CASSLGTINEQFF
TRBJ2-2 | TRBV25-1 | CEFQVIRPGELFF
TRBJ2-1 | TRBV6-6 | CASSYSWRRDYNEQFF
TRBJ1-5 | TRBV7-2 | CASSLALGPNQPQHF